This entry is about one T cell receptor (beta chain). From germline, CDR1 is LNHNV and CDR2 YYDKDF (reference sequence). The CDR3 is 12 residues long. V lost 11 bases and J lost 3; bases outside the gene matches: 6. The data are from a study of OX40 agonist ivuxolimab in advanced cancers. Here immunoSEQ multiplex PCR was the method, and the copy in TCRdb shows in-frame clones only, minus some. The sample includes roughly 80,000 clones, less than 90% seen only once; the top ten take roughly 0.8%. J is TRBJ1-1 and V is TRBV15; 7 positions agree with TRBD1. This specimen consisted of CD4+ or CD8+ T cells sorted from blood, obtained in a trial of the OX40 agonist ivuxolimab. The clonotype was recovered from an adult with an advanced solid tumor such as melanoma, head and neck, liver or kidney cancer. DNA of the CDR3: TGTGCCCCCCGGGGGACAGACACTGAAGCTTTCTTT. This translates into CAPRGTDTEAFF.